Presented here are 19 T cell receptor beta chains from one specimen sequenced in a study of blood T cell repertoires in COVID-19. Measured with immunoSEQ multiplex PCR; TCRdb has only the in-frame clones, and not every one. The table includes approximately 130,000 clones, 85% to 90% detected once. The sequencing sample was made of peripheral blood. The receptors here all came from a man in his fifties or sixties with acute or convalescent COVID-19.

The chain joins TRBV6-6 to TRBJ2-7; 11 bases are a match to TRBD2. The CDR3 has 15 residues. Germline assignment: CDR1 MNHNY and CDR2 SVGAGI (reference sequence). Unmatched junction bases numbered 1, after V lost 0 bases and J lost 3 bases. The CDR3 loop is CASSYSGLADYEQYF. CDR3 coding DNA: TGTGCCAGCAGTTACTCGGGACTAGCGGACTACGAGCAGTACTTC.

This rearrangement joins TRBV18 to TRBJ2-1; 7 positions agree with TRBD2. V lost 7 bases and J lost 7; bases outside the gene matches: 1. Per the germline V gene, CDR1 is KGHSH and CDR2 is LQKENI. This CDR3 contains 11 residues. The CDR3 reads CASFGGNEQFF. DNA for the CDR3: TGTGCCAGCTTCGGGGGGAATGAGCAGTTCTTC.

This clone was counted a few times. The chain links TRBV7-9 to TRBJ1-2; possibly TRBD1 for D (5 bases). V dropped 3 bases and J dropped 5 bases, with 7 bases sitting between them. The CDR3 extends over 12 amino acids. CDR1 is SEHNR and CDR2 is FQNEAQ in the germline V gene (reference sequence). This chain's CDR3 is CASSLGLYGYTF. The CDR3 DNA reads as TGTGCCAGCAGCTTGGGGCTATATGGCTACACCTTC. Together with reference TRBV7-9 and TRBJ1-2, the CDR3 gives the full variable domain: DTGVSQNPRHKITKRGQNVTFRCDPISEHNRLYWYRQTLGQGPEFLTYFQNEAQLEKSRLLSDRFSAERPKGSFSTLEIQRTEQGDSAMYLCASSLGLYGYTFGSGTRLTVV.

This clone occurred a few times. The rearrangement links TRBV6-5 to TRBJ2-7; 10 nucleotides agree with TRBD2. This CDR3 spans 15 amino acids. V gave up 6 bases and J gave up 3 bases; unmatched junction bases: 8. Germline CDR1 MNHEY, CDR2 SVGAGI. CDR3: CASRMTSGRNYEQYF. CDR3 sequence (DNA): TGTGCCAGCAGGATGACTAGCGGGCGCAACTACGAGCAGTACTTC.

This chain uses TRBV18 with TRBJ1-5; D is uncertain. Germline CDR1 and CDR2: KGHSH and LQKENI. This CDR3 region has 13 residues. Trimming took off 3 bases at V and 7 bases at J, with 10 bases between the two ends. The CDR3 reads CASSPGEGQPQHF. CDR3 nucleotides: TGTGCCAGCTCACCGGGAGAGGGCCAGCCCCAGCATTTT. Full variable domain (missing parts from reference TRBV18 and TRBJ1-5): NAGVMQNPRHLVRRRGQEARLRCSPMKGHSHVYWYRQLPEEGLKFMVYLQKENIIDESGMPKERFSAEFPKEGPSILRIQQVVRGDSAAYFCASSPGEGQPQHFGDGTRLSIL.

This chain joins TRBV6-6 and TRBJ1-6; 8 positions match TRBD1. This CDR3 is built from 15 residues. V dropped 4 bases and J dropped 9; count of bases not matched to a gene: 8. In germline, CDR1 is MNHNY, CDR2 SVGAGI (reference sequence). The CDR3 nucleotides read TGTGCCAGCAGTTCAGTAACAGGGGGAAGTTCACCCCTCCACTTT. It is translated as CASSSVTGGSSPLHF.

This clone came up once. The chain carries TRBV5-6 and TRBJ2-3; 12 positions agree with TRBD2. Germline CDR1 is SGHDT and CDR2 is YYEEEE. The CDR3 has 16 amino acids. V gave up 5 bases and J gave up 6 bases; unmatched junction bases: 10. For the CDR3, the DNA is TGTGCCAGCAGTTCCGGGACTAGCGGGTGGAGGGATACGCAGTATTTT. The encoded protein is CASSSGTSGWRDTQYF.

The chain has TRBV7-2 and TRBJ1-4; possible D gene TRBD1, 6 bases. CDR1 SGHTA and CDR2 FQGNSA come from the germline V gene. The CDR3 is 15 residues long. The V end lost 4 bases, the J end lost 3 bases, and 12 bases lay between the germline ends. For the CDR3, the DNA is TGTGCCAGCAGCTATTGGGGGGGCTCTAATGAAAAACTGTTTTTT. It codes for CASSYWGGSNEKLFF.

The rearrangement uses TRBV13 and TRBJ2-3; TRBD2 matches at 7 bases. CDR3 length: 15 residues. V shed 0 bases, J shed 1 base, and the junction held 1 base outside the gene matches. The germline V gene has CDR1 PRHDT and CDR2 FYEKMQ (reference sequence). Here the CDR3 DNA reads TGTGCCAGCAGCTTAGGGGGAGGGGGCACAGATACGCAGTATTTT. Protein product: CASSLGGGGTDTQYF.

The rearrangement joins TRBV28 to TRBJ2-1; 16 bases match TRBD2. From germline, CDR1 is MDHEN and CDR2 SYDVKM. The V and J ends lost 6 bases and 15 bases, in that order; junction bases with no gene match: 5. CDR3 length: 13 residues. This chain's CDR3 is CASRTGLAGGPFF. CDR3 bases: TGTGCCAGCAGGACGGGACTAGCGGGAGGGCCGTTCTTC.

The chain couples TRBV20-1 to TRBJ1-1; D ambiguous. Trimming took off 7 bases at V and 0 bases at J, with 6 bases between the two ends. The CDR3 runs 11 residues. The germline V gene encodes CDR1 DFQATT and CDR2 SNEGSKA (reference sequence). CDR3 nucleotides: TGCAGTGGAGAGTTGAACACTGAAGCTTTCTTT. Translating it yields CSGELNTEAFF.

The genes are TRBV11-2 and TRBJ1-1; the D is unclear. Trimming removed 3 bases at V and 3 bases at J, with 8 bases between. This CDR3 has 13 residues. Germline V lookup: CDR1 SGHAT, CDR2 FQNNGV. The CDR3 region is CASSFNQDTEAFF. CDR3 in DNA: TGTGCCAGCAGCTTCAACCAGGACACTGAAGCTTTCTTT. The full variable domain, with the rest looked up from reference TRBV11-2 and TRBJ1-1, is EAGVAQSPRYKIIEKRQSVAFWCNPISGHATLYWYQQILGQGPKLLIQFQNNGVVDDSQLPKDRFSAERLKGVDSTLKIQPAKLEDSAVYLCASSFNQDTEAFFGQGTRLTVV.

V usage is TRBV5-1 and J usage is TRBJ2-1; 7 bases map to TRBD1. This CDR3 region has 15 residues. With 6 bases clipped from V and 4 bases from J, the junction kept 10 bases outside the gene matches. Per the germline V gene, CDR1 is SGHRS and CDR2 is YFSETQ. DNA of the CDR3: TGCGCCAGCACCTTATTGGGGACAGCTTACAATGAGCAGTTCTTC. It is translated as CASTLLGTAYNEQFF.

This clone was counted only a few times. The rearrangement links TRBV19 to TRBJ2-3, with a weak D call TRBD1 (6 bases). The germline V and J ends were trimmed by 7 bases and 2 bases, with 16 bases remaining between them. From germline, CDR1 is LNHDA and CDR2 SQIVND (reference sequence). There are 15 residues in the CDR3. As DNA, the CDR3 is TGTGCCAGTACCCTCTCCCGGACAGCCACAGATACGCAGTATTTT. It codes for CASTLSRTATDTQYF.

The CDR3, as DNA: TGTGCCAGCAGACTAGCGGGAGGGCCGGATACGCAGTATTTT. This sequence encodes CASRLAGGPDTQYF. V gene TRBV14 combines with J gene TRBJ2-3, with 13 bases that match TRBD2. CDR1 and CDR2 (germline): SGHDN, FVKESK. V lost 6 bases to trimming and J lost 6 bases; unmatched junction nucleotides: 3. The CDR3 runs to 14 residues.

The DNA of the CDR3 is TGTGCCAGCGGGAGAACAGATACGCAGTATTTT. Protein product: CASGRTDTQYF. This chain links TRBV12-3 or TRBV12-4 with TRBJ2-3, with a weak D call TRBD2 (5 bases). V shed 8 bases and J shed 3 bases, with 6 bases lying between them. CDR3 size: 11 residues.

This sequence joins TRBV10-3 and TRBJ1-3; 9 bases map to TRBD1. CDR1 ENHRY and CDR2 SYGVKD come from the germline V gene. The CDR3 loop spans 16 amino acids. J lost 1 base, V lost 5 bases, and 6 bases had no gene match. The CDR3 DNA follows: TGTGCCATCAGTACCGGGACAGGGTTGTCTGGAAACACCATATATTTT. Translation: CAISTGTGLSGNTIYF.

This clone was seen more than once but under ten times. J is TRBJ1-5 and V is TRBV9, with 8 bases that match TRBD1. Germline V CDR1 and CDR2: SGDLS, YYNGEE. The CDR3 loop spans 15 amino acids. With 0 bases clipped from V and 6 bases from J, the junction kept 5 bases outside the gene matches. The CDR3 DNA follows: TGTGCCAGCAGCGTAGGGGGGACAGGTAGTCAGCCCCAGCATTTT. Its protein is CASSVGGTGSQPQHF.

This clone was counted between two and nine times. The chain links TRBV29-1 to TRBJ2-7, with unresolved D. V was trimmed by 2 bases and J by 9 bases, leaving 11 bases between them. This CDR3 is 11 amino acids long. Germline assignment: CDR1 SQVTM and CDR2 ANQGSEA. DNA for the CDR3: TGCAGCGTTGAAAACACCGGAGCGCAGTACTTC. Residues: CSVENTGAQYF.